This T cell receptor (beta chain) derives from a study of T cell repertoires in cytomegalovirus infection. The V gene's germline CDR1 is LNHDA and CDR2 SQIVND (reference sequence). This CDR3 is built from 15 residues. Losses at the gene ends were 9 bases for V and 0 bases for J; bases not matched to a gene: 9. One entry per CDR3 protein results from TCRdb running MiXCR on the reads. The data hold around 500,000 distinct CDR3 sequences, with approximately 42% observed a single time. Points on this clonotype: Its target is unknown.

This chain links TRBV19 with TRBJ1-2, with 8 bases identical to TRBD1. The clonotype comes from a human donor in good health (CMV status not recorded). Some clones in this sample may be carry-over from other donors' samples. The specimen comprised cultured PBMCs, sampled from culture after CMV antigen stimulation. The CDR3 sequence is CARGDRFATNYGYTF. The CDR3 coding sequence is TGTGCCAGAGGGGACAGGTTCGCTACTAACTATGGCTACACCTTC.